This T cell receptor (beta chain) was sequenced for a study of T cells in Graves' hyperthyroidism and ophthalmopathy. For the study at large: Pretreatment peripheral blood was obtained at initial diagnosis. Study observations and caveats: Peripheral blood also featured most of the thyroid clonotypes expanded above 0.001.

Diagnoses used clinical symptoms, serum thyroxine and TRAb, thyroid ultrasound and orbital computed tomography. PBMCs were obtained from under 13 ml fresh peripheral blood. This clonotype has at least ten counts. What it recognizes is unknown. TCR beta CDR3 region amplification was performed from RNA transcripts. Initially, a first-round RT-PCR of the TCR CDR3 employed the HTBI primer set. Each CDR3 protein is one row after TCRdb ran MiXCR on the multiplex PCR reads. The data show 550,000 to 600,000 distinct CDR3 sequences, over 15% seen once. Trimming pared 9 bases from V and 4 bases from J, leaving 14 bases between. CDR3 length equals 13 residues. Germline CDR1 reads MNHNS; CDR2 reads SASEGT.

The V and J genes are TRBV6-1 and TRBJ2-3, with D hard to call. This clonotype was obtained from a woman aged 18-29 years with Graves' hyperthyroidism. The sample consisted of blood. This CDR3 is CARRIGFSDTQYF. The CDR3 DNA is TGTGCCAGGAGGATCGGGTTCTCAGATACGCAGTATTTT.